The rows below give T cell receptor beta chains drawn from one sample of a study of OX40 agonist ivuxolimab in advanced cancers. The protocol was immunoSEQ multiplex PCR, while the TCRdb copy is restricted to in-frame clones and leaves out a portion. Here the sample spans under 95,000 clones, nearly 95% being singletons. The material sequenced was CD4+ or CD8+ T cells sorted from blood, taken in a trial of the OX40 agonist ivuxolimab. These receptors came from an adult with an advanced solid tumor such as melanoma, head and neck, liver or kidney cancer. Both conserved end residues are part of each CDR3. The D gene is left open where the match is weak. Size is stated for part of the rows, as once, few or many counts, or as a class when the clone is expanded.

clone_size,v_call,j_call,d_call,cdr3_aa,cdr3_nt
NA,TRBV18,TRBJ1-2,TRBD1,CASSPDRGLRGYTF,TGTGCCAGCTCACCGGACAGGGGATTACGGGGCTACACCTTC
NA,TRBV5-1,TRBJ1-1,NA,CASSSTNTEAFF,TGCGCCAGCAGCTCGACGAACACTGAAGCTTTCTTT
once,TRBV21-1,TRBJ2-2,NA,CASSKEGTGIAGELFF,TGTGCCAGCAGCAAAGAGGGGACAGGGATAGCCGGGGAGCTGTTTTTT
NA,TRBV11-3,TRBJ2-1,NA,CASSDSSGPSPYNEQFF,TGTGCCAGCAGCGACAGTTCGGGACCCTCGCCTTACAATGAGCAGTTCTTC
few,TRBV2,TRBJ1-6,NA,CASSETGRLLHF,TGTGCCAGCAGTGAAACTGGGCGGCTCCTCCACTTT
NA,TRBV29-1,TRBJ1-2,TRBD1,CSTQGALAGEGGYTF,TGCAGCACACAGGGGGCCCTTGCCGGGGAGGGTGGCTACACCTTC
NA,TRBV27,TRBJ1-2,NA,CASSSSDSSPPDGYTF,TGTGCCAGCAGTTCATCGGACAGTTCTCCTCCTGATGGCTACACCTTC
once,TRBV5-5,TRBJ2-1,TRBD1,CASSLGQGPPNEQFF,TGTGCCAGCAGCCTAGGACAGGGACCCCCCAATGAGCAGTTCTTC
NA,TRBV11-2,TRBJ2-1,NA,CASSLIWATYNEQFF,TGTGCCAGCAGCTTAATTTGGGCTACCTACAATGAGCAGTTCTTC
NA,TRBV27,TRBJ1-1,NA,CASSKTYKNTEAFF,TGTGCCAGCAGCAAAACTTACAAGAACACTGAAGCTTTCTTT
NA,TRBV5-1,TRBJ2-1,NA,CASSYSGANEQFF,TGCGCCAGCAGCTATAGCGGAGCCAATGAGCAGTTCTTC
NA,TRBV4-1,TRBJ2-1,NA,CASSQTTASNNEQFF,TGCGCCAGCAGCCAAACGACAGCGAGCAACAATGAGCAGTTCTTC
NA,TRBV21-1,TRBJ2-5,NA,CASSKLGTGEQETQYF,TGTGCCAGCAGCAAACTAGGGACAGGGGAACAGGAGACCCAGTACTTC
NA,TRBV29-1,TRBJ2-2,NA,CSATFPSNTGELFF,TGCAGCGCAACATTCCCCTCGAACACCGGGGAGCTGTTTTTT
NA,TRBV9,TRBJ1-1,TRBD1,CASSVGQGMTTEAFF,TGTGCCAGCAGCGTGGGACAGGGAATGACCACTGAAGCTTTCTTT
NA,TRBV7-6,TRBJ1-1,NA,CASRPLDGWNTEAFF,TGTGCCAGCAGGCCCTTGGACGGGTGGAACACTGAAGCTTTCTTT
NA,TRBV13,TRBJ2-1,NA,CASSSAGRSSYNEQFF,TGTGCCAGCAGCTCAGCCGGACGGAGCTCCTACAATGAGCAGTTCTTC
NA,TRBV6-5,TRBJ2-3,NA,CASSTGRDTQYF,TGTGCCAGCAGCACCGGGCGAGATACGCAGTATTTT
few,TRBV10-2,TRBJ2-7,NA,CASSGYGESSYEQYF,TGCGCCAGCAGTGGTTATGGCGAGAGCTCCTACGAGCAGTACTTC
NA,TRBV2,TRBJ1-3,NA,CASSAAGTPETGNTIYF,TGTGCCAGCAGTGCCGCAGGAACCCCTGAAACTGGAAACACCATATATTTT
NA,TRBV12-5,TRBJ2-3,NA,CASGLYPSLDTQYF,TGTGCTAGTGGTTTGTACCCGTCCTTGGATACGCAGTATTTT
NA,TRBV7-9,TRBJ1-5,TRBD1,CASSATGGAEPQHF,TGTGCCAGCAGCGCGACAGGGGGCGCAGAGCCCCAGCATTTT
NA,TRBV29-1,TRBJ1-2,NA,CSVVDSSTYGYTF,TGCAGCGTCGTTGACAGCTCGACCTATGGCTACACCTTC
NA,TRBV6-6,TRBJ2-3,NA,CASSFSKLFTDTQYF,TGTGCCAGCAGTTTCAGCAAGCTATTCACAGATACGCAGTATTTT
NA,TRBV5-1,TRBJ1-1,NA,CASSFSGDWNTEAFF,TGCGCCAGCAGCTTCTCGGGTGATTGGAACACTGAAGCTTTCTTT
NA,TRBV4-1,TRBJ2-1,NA,CASSLKSPSSPSLEQFF,TGCGCCAGCAGCCTCAAGTCACCTAGCAGCCCCTCTTTAGAGCAGTTCTTC
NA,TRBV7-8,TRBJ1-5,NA,CASSFRGGGWVNQPQHF,TGTGCCAGCAGTTTTCGCGGGGGAGGGTGGGTCAATCAGCCCCAGCATTTT
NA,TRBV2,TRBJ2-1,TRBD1,CAPPAGGKAIAIEQFF,TGTGCCCCGCCGGCAGGGGGAAAAGCTATCGCCATTGAGCAGTTCTTC
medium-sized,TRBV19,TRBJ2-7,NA,CASREVADEGYEQYF,TGTGCCAGTAGGGAAGTTGCGGATGAAGGCTACGAGCAGTACTTC
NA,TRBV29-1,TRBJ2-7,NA,CSVLGFTDRGPHRDEQYF,TGCAGCGTTCTAGGGTTTACGGATCGGGGACCCCATCGGGACGAGCAGTACTTC
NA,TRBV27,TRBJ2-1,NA,CASSLRGADNEQFF,TGTGCCAGCAGTTTGCGGGGTGCGGACAATGAGCAGTTCTTC
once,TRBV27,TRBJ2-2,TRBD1,CASSLFFNQGASTGELFF,TGTGCCAGCAGTCTGTTCTTTAACCAGGGGGCTAGCACCGGGGAGCTGTTTTTT
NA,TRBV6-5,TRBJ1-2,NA,CASSSRGRDGHGYTF,TGTGCCAGCAGTTCCCGAGGCCGGGACGGACATGGCTACACCTTC
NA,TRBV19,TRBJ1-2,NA,CASNLGGGNGYTF,TGTGCCAGTAATCTCGGGGGTGGGAATGGCTACACCTTC
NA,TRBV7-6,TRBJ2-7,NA,CASSPRLGRNSYEQYF,TGTGCCAGCAGCCCCCGGCTGGGCCGGAACTCCTACGAGCAGTACTTC
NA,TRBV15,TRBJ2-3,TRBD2,CATSTLAGGADTQYF,TGTGCCACCAGCACCTTAGCGGGCGGGGCAGATACGCAGTATTTT
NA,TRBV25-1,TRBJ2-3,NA,CASSEYLESESPTDTQYF,TGTGCCAGCAGTGAATATCTTGAGAGTGAATCCCCCACAGATACGCAGTATTTT
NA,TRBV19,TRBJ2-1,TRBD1,CASSVLFGQGAVEQFF,TGTGCCAGTAGTGTCTTATTTGGACAGGGGGCGGTTGAGCAGTTCTTC
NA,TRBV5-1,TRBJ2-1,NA,CASSLEYEQFF,TGCGCCAGCAGCTTGGAATATGAGCAGTTCTTC
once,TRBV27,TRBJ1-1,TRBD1,CATRPRGHGTEAFF,TGTGCCACCCGCCCCAGGGGGCACGGCACTGAAGCTTTCTTT
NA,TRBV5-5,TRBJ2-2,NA,CASSLVGGRDGELFF,TGTGCCAGCAGCTTGGTGGGGGGCCGAGACGGGGAGCTGTTTTTT
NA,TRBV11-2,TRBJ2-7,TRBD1,CASSFEQGRDEQYF,TGTGCCAGCAGCTTCGAACAGGGGCGGGACGAGCAGTACTTC
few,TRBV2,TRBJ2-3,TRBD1,CAATLWQGAADTQYF,TGTGCCGCAACTCTGTGGCAGGGGGCCGCAGATACGCAGTATTTT
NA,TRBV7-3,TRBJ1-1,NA,CASSSLWGNTEAFF,TGTGCCAGCAGCTCACTGTGGGGGAACACTGAAGCTTTCTTT
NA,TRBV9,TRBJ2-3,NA,CASSPVVAEPTDTQYF,TGTGCCAGCAGCCCCGTCGTAGCGGAACCCACAGATACGCAGTATTTT
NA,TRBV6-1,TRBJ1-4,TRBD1,CASSEALARGGEKLFF,TGTGCCAGCAGTGAAGCGTTGGCCAGGGGGGGCGAAAAACTGTTTTTT
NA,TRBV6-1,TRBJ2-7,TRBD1,CASSASQGKSYEQYF,TGTGCCAGCAGTGCCTCACAGGGGAAGTCCTACGAGCAGTACTTC
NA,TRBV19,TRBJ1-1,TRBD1,CASSTRQGNTEAFF,TGTGCCAGTAGTACCAGACAGGGGAACACTGAAGCTTTCTTT
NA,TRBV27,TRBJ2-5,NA,CASSASDRIQETQYF,TGTGCCAGCAGTGCCTCCGATAGGATCCAAGAGACCCAGTACTTC
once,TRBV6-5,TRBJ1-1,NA,CASSYRRTVNTEAFF,TGTGCCAGCAGTTACCGACGGACAGTGAACACTGAAGCTTTCTTT
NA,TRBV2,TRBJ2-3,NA,CASSEIGRTQYF,TGTGCCAGCAGTGAAATAGGACGTACGCAGTATTTT
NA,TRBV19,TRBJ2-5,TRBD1,CASSTTGGETQYF,TGTGCCAGTAGTACCACAGGGGGGGAGACCCAGTACTTC